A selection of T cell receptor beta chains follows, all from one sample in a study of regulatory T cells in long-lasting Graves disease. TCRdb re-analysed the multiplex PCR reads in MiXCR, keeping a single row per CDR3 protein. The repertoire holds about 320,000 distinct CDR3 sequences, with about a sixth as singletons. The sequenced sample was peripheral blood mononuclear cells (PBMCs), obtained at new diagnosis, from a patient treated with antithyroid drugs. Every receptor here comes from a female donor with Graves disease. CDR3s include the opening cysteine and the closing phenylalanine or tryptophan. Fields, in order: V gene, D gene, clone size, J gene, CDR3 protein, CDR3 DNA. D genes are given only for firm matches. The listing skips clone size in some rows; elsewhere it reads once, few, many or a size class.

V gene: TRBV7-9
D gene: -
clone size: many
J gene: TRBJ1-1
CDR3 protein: CASSIPTSGQWNTEAFF
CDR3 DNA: TGTGCCAGCAGCATCCCTACTTCCGGACAGTGGAACACTGAAGCTTTCTTT

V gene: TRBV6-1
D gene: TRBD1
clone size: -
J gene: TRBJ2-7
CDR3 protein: CASSPGQVGTYEQYF
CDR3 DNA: TGTGCCAGCTCACCAGGACAGGTGGGGACCTACGAGCAGTACTTC

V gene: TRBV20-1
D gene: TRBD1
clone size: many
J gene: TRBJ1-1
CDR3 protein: CSARTGGSLNTEAFF
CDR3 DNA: TGCAGTGCTAGGACAGGGGGCTCGTTGAACACTGAAGCTTTCTTT

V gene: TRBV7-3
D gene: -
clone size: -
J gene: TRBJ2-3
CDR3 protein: CASSPSGYSTDTQYF
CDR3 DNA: TGTGCCAGCAGCCCCAGCGGGTACAGCACAGATACGCAGTATTTT

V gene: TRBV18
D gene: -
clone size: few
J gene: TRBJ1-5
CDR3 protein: CASSPQGVVGNQPQHF
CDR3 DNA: TGTGCCAGCTCACCACAGGGGGTGGTGGGCAATCAGCCCCAGCATTTT

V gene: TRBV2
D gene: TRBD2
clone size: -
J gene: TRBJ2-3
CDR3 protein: CASSGTSGYTDTQYF
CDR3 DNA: TGTGCCAGCAGTGGGACTAGCGGGTACACAGATACGCAGTATTTT

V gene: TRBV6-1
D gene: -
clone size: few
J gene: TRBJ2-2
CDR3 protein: CASKRSGESQGIGELFF
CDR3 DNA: TGTGCCAGCAAACGATCGGGAGAGAGCCAGGGTATAGGGGAGCTGTTTTTT

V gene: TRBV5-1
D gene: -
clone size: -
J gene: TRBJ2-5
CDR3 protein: CASSLVGGVETQYF
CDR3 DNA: TGCGCCAGCAGCTTGGTGGGAGGAGTTGAGACCCAGTACTTC

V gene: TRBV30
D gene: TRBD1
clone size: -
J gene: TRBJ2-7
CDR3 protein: CAWDRGTGVYEQYF
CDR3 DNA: TGTGCCTGGGACAGGGGGACGGGTGTGTACGAGCAGTACTTC

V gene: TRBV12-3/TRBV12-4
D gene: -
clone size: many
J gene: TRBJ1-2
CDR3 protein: CASTPLGVEGGYTF
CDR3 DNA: TGTGCCAGCACCCCCCTCGGGGTGGAGGGTGGCTACACCTTC

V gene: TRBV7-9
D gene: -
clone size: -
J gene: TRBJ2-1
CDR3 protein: CASSLAGLHNEQFF
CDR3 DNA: TGTGCCAGCAGCTTAGCTGGGCTCCACAATGAGCAGTTCTTC

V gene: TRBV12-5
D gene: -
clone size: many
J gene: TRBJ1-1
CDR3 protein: CASGPTGNTEAFF
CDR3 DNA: TGTGCTAGTGGCCCTACAGGGAACACTGAAGCTTTCTTT

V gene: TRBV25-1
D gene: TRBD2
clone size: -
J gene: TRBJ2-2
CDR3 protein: CASSETSGGRTGELFF
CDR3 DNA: TGTGCCAGCAGTGAAACTAGCGGGGGAAGGACCGGGGAGCTGTTTTTT

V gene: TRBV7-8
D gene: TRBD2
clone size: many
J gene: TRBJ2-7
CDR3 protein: CASSLRRTSGPEEQYF
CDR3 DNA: TGTGCCAGCAGCTTAAGAAGGACTAGCGGACCGGAGGAGCAGTACTTC

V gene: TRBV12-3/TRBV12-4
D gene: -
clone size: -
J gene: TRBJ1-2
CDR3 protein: CASSESTVGYGYTF
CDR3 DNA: TGTGCCAGCAGTGAAAGTACCGTAGGCTATGGCTACACCTTC

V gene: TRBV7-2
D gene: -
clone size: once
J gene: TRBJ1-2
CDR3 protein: CASSLSPGTDYGYTF
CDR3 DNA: TGTGCCAGCAGCTTATCCCCAGGGACGGACTATGGCTACACCTTC

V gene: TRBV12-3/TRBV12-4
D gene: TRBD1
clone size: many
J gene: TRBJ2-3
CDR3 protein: CASSFPGQARTDTQYF
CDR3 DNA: TGTGCCAGCAGTTTCCCGGGACAGGCCCGCACAGATACGCAGTATTTT

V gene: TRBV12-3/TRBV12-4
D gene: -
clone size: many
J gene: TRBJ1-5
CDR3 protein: CASSLRWGAGRYSNQPQHF
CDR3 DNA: TGTGCCAGCAGTTTAAGGTGGGGGGCGGGGAGATATAGCAATCAGCCCCAGCATTTT

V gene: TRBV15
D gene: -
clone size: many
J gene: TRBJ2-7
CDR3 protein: CATSRFEGAYEQYF
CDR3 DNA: TGTGCCACCAGCCGCTTCGAGGGGGCCTACGAGCAGTACTTC

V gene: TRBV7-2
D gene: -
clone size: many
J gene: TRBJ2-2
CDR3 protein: CASSSGLASGELFF
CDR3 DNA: TGTGCCAGCAGCTCGGGACTGGCAAGCGGGGAGCTGTTTTTT

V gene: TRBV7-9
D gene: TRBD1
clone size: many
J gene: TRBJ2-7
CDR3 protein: CASRADLDRGLYEQYF
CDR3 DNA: TGTGCCAGCAGGGCGGATCTCGACAGGGGGCTCTACGAGCAGTACTTC

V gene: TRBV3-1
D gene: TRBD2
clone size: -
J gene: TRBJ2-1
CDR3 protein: CATKEAGGGVNEQFF
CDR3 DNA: TGTGCCACCAAGGAAGCGGGAGGGGGGGTCAATGAGCAGTTCTTC

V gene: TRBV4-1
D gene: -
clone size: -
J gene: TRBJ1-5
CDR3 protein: CASSHDERDNQPQHF
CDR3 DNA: TGCGCCAGCAGCCACGACGAGAGGGATAATCAGCCCCAGCATTTT

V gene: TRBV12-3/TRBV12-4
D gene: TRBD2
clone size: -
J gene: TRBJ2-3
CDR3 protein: CASSHGTSTDTQYF
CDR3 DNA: TGTGCCAGCAGTCACGGGACTAGTACAGATACGCAGTATTTT

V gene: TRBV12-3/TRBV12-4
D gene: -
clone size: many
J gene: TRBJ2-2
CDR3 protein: CASSLRQYTGELFF
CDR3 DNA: TGTGCCAGCAGTTTGCGACAGTACACCGGGGAGCTGTTTTTT

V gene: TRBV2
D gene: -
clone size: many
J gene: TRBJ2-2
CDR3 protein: CASHESRIYTGELFF
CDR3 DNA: TGTGCCAGCCACGAGAGCCGGATCTACACCGGGGAGCTGTTTTTT

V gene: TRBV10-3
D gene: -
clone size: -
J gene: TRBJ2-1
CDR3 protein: CAIRTGTPGSAYNEQFF
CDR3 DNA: TGTGCCATCAGGACCGGGACTCCGGGAAGTGCTTACAATGAGCAGTTCTTC

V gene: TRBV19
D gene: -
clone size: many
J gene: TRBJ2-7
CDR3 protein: CASSIANFGGLRRNEQYF
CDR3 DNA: TGTGCCAGTAGTATAGCCAATTTTGGGGGGCTTAGAAGGAACGAGCAGTACTTC

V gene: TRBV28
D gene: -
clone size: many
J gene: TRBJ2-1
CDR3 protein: CASSLSGPNEQFF
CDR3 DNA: TGTGCCAGCAGTTTGTCCGGGCCCAATGAGCAGTTCTTC

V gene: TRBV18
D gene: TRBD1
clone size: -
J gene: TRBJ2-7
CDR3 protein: CASSPPGTGTKTYEQYF
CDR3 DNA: TGTGCCAGCTCACCCCCAGGGACAGGTACTAAAACCTACGAGCAGTACTTC

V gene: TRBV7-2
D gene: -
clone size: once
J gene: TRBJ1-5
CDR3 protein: CASSLAWTIDSNQPQHF
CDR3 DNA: TGTGCCAGCAGCTTAGCTTGGACGATTGATAGCAATCAGCCCCAGCATTTT

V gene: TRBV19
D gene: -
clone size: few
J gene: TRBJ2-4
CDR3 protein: CASKEDGKNIQYF
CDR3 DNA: TGTGCCAGTAAGGAGGACGGCAAAAACATTCAGTACTTC

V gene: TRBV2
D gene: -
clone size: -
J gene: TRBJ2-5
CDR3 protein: CASSEEVEETQYF
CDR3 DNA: TGTGCCAGCAGTGAAGAAGTAGAAGAGACCCAGTACTTC

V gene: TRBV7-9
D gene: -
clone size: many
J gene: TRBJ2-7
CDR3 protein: CASSPISSYEQYF
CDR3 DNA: TGTGCCAGCAGCCCCATTAGCTCCTACGAGCAGTACTTC

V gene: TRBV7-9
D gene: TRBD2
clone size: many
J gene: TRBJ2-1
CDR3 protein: CASSLRRVVLARNYNEQFF
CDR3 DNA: TGTGCCAGCAGCTTGAGGCGGGTTGTACTAGCGCGAAACTACAATGAGCAGTTCTTC

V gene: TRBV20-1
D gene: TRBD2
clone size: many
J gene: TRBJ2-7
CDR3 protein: CSARDPRGTSGTQTYEQYF
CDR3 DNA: TGCAGTGCTAGAGATCCACGCGGGACTAGCGGGACCCAGACCTACGAGCAGTACTTC

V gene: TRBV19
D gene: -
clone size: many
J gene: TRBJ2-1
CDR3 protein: CASSAGRGSLPQFF
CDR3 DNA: TGTGCCAGTAGTGCCGGAAGGGGCTCGTTGCCGCAGTTCTTC

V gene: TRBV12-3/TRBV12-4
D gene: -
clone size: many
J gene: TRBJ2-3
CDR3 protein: CASYFRLSTDTQYF
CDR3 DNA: TGTGCCAGCTATTTTAGGCTTAGCACAGATACGCAGTATTTT

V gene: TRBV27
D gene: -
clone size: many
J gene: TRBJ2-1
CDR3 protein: CASSLIGPNFSYNEQFF
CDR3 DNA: TGTGCCAGCAGTTTAATCGGTCCGAACTTCTCCTACAATGAGCAGTTCTTC

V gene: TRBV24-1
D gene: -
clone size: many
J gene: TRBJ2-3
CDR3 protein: CATSDPGLSTDTQYF
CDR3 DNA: TGTGCCACCAGTGATCCAGGACTGAGCACAGATACGCAGTATTTT